The clone carrying this T cell receptor beta chain was detected a few times. Its antigen is undetermined. Time point in this sample: pre-sensitization, week 0. Stated treatment: therapeutic diphenylcyclopropenone sensitization with weekly scalp DPC. In TCRdb, the RACE reads were re-called with MiXCR into one record per CDR3 protein. The sample records 300,000 to 450,000 distinct CDR3 sequences, 5% to 6.5% being singletons. These data are taken from a study of human T cells and chemical hapten exposure. Study summary: Patch tests put 0.01% DPC on the upper back, and the results were checked at 6 days. General observations from the study: With DPC sensitization, TCRs exceeding 1 in 1000 frequency showed no change.

From germline, CDR1 is SEHNR and CDR2 FQNEAQ (reference sequence). J gave up 6 bases and V 6 bases, and 8 bases lay outside the gene matches. The CDR3 contains 14 residues. The starting material was whole blood, obtained in connection with sensitization to the hapten diphenylcyclopropenone (DPC). This clonotype was obtained from a woman aged 18-29 years with alopecia areata. Some clones in this sample may be carry-over from other donors' samples. The chain recombines TRBV7-9 with TRBJ2-7, with 10 bases identical to TRBD1. The DNA of the CDR3 is TGTGCCAGCAGTCCCGGGACAGGGGTTTCCGAGCAGTACTTC. Encoded protein: CASSPGTGVSEQYF.